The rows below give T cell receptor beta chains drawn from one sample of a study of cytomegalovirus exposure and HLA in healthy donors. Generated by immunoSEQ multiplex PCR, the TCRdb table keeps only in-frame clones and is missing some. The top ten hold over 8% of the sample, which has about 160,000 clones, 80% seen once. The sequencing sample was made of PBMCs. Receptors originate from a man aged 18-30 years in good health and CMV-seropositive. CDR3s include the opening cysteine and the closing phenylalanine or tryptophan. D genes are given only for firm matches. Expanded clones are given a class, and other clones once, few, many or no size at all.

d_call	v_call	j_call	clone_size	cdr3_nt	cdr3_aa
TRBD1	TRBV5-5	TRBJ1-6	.	TGTGCCAGCAGCTTGACAGGGGGCAATTCACCCCTCCACTTT	CASSLTGGNSPLHF
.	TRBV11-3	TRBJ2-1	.	TGTGCCAGCAGCTTCGAATTCGGTCTAGCGAGTGAGCAGTTCTTC	CASSFEFGLASEQFF
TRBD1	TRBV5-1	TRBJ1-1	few	TGCGCCAGCAGCCGCAACAGGGGATCCCACACTGAAGCTTTCTTT	CASSRNRGSHTEAFF
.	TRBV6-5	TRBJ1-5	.	TGTGCCAGCAGTATAGACCGAGCAGGAAATCAGCCCCAGCATTTT	CASSIDRAGNQPQHF
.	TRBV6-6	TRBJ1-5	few	TGTGCCAGCAGTTACGCGGCAGCATATAGCAATCAGCCCCAGCATTTT	CASSYAAAYSNQPQHF
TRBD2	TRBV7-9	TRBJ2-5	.	TGTGCCAGCAGCTTAGCAGCGGGAGTAGGTGAGACCCAGTACTTC	CASSLAAGVGETQYF
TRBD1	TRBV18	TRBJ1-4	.	TGTGCCAGCTCACCGGACAGGCAGGAAAAACTGTTTTTT	CASSPDRQEKLFF
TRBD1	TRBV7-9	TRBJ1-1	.	TGTGCCAGCAGCTTAAAAATGGGACAGGGCAGAACTGAAGCTTTCTTT	CASSLKMGQGRTEAFF
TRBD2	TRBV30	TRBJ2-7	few	TGTGCCTCGGCGACTAGCGGGTTCTTAAAGTTGTACTTC	CASATSGFLKLYF
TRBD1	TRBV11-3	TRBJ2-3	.	TGTGCCAGCAGCGAACGGACAGGACTGCGGGATACGCAGTATTTT	CASSERTGLRDTQYF
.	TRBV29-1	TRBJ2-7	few	TGCAGCGTTGAAGGACACCGGGGGAGGTACGAGCAGTACTTC	CSVEGHRGRYEQYF
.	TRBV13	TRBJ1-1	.	TGTGCCAGCAGCCTACAGCGGGGGGACACTGAAGCTTTCTTT	CASSLQRGDTEAFF
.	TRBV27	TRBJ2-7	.	TGTGCCAGCAGTTTTGAGTCGTCGCGGGGTTACGAGCAGTACTTC	CASSFESSRGYEQYF
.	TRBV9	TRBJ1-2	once	TGTGCCACCTTAACCCGACAATATCACGATGGCTACACCTTC	CATLTRQYHDGYTF
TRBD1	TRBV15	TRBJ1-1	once	TGTGCCACCAGCAGCCACAGGGGGCTAGTCTCTGAAGCTTTCTTT	CATSSHRGLVSEAFF
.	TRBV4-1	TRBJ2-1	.	TGCGCCAGCAGCCAATCCCGGGAGCCCTACAATGAGCAGTTCTTC	CASSQSREPYNEQFF
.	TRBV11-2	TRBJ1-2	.	TGTGCCAGCAGCTTAGACGGGGTATCTCCTGGCTACACCTTC	CASSLDGVSPGYTF
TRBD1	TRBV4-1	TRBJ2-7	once	TGCGCCAGCAGCCCAGCAGACAGGGTCTCCTACGAGCAGTACTTC	CASSPADRVSYEQYF
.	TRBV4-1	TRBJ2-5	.	TGCGCCAGCAGCCAAACAAAGCGGACCCAAGAGACCCAGTACTTC	CASSQTKRTQETQYF
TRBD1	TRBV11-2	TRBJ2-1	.	TGTGCCAGCAGCCCATTTCCCGGGACAGGGGCCCCAAATGAGCAGTTCTTC	CASSPFPGTGAPNEQFF
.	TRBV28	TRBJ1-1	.	TGTGCCAGCAGTTTCCCCATTTATGGGGGGTTGGCTTTCTTT	CASSFPIYGGLAFF
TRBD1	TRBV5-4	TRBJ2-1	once	TGTGCCAGCAGCAAGGGGGCAGGCCCCAGCTCCTACAATGAGCAGTTCTTC	CASSKGAGPSSYNEQFF
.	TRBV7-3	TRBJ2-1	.	TGTGCCAGCAGCTTACTGCCCAGTGGGCCAGCTTACAATGAGCAGTTCTTC	CASSLLPSGPAYNEQFF
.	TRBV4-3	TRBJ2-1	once	TGCGCCAGCAGCCCTGAGTTGCACAATGAGCAGTTCTTC	CASSPELHNEQFF